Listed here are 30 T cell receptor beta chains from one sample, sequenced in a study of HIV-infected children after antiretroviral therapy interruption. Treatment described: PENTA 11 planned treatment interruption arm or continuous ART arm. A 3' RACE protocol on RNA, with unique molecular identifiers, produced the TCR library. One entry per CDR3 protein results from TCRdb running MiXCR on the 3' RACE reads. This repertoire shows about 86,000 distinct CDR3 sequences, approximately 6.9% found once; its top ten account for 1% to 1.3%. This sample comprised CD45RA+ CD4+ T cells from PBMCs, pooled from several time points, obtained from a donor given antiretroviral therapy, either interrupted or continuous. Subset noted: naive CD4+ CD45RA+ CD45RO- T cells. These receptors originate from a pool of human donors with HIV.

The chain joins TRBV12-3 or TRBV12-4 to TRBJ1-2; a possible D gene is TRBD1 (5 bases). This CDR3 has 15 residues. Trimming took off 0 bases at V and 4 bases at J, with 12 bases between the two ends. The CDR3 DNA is TGTGCCAGCAGTTTAGCGCCCAGGGTAGGCTATGGCTACACCTTC. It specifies CASSLAPRVGYGYTF.

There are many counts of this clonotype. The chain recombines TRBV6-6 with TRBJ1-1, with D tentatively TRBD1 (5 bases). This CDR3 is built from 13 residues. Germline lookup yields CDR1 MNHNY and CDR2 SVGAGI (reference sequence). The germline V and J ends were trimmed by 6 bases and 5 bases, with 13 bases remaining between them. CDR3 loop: CASSVRSGTEAFF. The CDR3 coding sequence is TGTGCCAGCAGCGTTCGGTCAGGGACTGAAGCTTTCTTT.

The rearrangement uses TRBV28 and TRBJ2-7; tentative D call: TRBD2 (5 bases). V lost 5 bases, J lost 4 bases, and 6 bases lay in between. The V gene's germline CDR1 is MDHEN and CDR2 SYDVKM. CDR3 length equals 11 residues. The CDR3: CASSREYEQYF. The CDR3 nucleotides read TGTGCCAGCAGTCGGGAATACGAGCAGTACTTC.

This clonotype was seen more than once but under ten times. CDR3: CASTLTSGGQDTGELFF. CDR3 nucleotides: TGTGCCAGCACCTTGACTAGCGGGGGCCAGGACACCGGGGAGCTGTTTTTT. V usage is TRBV7-2 and J usage is TRBJ2-2; 12 bases align to TRBD2. V dropped 7 bases and J dropped 3; count of bases not matched to a gene: 9. Germline CDR1 SGHTA, CDR2 FQGNSA. CDR3 length: 17 residues.

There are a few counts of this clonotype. The CDR3 is CSSRGTGIQETQYF. The CDR3 nucleotides are TGCAGCTCCCGCGGGACAGGAATACAAGAGACCCAGTACTTC. The V and J genes are TRBV29-1 and TRBJ2-5; TRBD1 matches 8 bases. The CDR3 sequence is 14 residues long. After removal of 8 bases from V and 2 bases from J, the junction contained 10 bases not matched to a gene. Germline V gene data show CDR1 as SQVTM and CDR2 as ANQGSEA.

Written as DNA, the CDR3 is TGTGCCAGCCTCGGGAGCTCCTATAATTCACCCCTCCACTTT. As protein: CASLGSSYNSPLHF. This chain connects TRBV2 to TRBJ1-6; D not resolved. The CDR3 loop spans 14 amino acids. Germline-derived CDR1 and CDR2 are SNHLY and FYNNEI. Trimming shortened V by 8 bases and J by 0 bases, and 8 bases separated the two germline ends.

CDR3 region: CASSQRLPGQGVKEQYF. The CDR3 bases are TGTGCCAGCAGCCAGAGGCTACCGGGACAGGGGGTGAAAGAGCAGTACTTC. V usage is TRBV3-1 and J usage is TRBJ2-7; 11 bases agree with TRBD1. The CDR3 is 17 amino acids. Unmatched junction bases numbered 14, after V lost 3 bases and J lost 7 bases. Germline values: CDR1 LGHDT, CDR2 YNNKEL (reference sequence).

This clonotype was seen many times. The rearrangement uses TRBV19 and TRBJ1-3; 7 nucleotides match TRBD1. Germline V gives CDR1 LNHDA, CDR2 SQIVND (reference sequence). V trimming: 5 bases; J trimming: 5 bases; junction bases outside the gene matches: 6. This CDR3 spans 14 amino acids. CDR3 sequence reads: CASSPSGQRNTIYF. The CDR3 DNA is TGTGCCAGTAGTCCCTCGGGACAGAGAAACACCATATATTTT.

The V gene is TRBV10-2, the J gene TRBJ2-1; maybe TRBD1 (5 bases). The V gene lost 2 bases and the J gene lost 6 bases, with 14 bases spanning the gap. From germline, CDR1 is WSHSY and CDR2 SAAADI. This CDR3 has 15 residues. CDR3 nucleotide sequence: TGCGCCAGCAGTGAGAGGGGCCCCAAGGCCAATGAGCAGTTCTTC. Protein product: CASSERGPKANEQFF.

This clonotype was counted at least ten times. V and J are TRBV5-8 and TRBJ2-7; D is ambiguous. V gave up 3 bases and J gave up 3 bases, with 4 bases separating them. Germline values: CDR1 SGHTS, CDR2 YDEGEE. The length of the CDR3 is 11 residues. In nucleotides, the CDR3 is TGTGCCAGCAGCTCCGTCTACGAGCAGTACTTC. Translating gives CASSSVYEQYF.

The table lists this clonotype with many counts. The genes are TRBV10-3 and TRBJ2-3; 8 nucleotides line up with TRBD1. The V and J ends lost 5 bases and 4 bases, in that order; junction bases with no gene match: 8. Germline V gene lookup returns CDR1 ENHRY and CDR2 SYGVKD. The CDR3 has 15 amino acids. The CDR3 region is CAISSDREAPDTQYF. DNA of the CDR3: TGTGCCATCAGTTCGGACAGGGAGGCCCCAGATACGCAGTATTTT.

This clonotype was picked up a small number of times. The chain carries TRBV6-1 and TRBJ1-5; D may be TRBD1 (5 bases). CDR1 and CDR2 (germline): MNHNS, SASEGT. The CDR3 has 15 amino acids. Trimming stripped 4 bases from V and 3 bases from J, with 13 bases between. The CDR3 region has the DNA TGTGCCAGCAGTGGACCAGGGATTTACAATCAGCCCCAGCATTTT. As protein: CASSGPGIYNQPQHF.

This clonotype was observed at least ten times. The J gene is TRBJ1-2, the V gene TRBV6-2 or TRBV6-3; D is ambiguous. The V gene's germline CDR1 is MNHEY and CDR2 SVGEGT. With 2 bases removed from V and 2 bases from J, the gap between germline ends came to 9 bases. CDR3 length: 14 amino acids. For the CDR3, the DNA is TGTGCCAGCAGTTACAACGGATGGAACTATGGCTACACCTTC. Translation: CASSYNGWNYGYTF.

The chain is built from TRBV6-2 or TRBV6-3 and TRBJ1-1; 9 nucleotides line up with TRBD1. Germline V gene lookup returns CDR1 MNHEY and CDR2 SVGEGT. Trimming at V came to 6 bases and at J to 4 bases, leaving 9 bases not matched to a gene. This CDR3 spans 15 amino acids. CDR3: CASRLTGGAVTEAFF. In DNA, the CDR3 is TGTGCCAGCAGACTTACAGGGGGCGCGGTCACTGAAGCTTTCTTT.

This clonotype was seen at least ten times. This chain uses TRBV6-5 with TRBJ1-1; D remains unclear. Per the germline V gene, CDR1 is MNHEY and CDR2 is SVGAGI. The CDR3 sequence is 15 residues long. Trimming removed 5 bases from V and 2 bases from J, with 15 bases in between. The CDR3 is CASSRRGPTNTEAFF. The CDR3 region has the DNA TGTGCCAGCAGTCGTCGCGGACCGACCAACACTGAAGCTTTCTTT.

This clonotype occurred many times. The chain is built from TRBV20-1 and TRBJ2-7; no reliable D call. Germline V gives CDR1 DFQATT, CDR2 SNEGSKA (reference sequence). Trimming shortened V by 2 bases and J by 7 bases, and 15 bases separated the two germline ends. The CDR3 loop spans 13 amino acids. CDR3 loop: CSARPWAPAEQYF. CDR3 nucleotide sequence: TGCAGTGCTAGACCGTGGGCGCCCGCGGAGCAGTACTTC.

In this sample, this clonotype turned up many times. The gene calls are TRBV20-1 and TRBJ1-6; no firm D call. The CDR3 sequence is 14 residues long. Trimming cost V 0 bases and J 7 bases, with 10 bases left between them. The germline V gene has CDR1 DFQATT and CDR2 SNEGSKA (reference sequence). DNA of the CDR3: TGCAGTGCTAGAGAGTCCGTAACCAATTCACCCCTCCACTTT. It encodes CSARESVTNSPLHF.

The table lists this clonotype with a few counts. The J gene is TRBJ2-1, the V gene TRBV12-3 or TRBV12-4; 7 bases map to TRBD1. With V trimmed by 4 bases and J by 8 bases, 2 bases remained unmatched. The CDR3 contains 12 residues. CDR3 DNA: TGTGCCAGCAGTTACAGGGGAGATGAGCAGTTCTTC. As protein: CASSYRGDEQFF.

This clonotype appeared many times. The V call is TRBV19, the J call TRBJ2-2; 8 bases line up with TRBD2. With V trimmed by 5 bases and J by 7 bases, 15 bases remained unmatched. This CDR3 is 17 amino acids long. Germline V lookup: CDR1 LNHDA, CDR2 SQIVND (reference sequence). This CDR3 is CASSPLGLALKVGELFF. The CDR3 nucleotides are TGTGCCAGTAGTCCCCTCGGACTAGCCCTCAAAGTCGGGGAGCTGTTTTTT.

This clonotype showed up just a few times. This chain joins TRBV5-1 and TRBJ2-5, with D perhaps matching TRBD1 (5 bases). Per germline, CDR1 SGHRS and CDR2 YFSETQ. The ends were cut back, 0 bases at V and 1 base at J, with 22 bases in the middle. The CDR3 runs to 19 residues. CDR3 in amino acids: CASSLGAWGSSSIQETQYF. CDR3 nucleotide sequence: TGCGCCAGCAGCTTGGGGGCCTGGGGCTCAAGCAGTATCCAAGAGACCCAGTACTTC.

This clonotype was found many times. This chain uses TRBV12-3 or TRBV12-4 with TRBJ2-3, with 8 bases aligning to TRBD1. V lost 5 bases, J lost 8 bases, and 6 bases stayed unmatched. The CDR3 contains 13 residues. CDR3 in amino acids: CASSLQGAGTQYF. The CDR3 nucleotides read TGTGCCAGCAGTCTTCAGGGGGCGGGTACGCAGTATTTT.

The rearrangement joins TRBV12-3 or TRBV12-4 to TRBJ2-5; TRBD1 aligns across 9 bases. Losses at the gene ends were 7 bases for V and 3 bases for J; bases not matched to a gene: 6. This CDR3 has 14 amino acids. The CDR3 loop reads CASIFWTGEETQYF. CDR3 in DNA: TGTGCCAGCATTTTTTGGACAGGGGAAGAGACCCAGTACTTC.

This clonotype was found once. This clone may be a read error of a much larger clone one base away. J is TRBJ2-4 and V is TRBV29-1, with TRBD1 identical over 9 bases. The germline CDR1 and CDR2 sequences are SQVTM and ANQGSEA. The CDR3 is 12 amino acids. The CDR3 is CCVGTGSSIQYF. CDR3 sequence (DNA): TGCTGCGTCGGGACAGGGAGCAGCATTCAGTACTTC. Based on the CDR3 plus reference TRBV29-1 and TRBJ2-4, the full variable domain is SAVISQKPSRDICQRGTSLTIQCQVDSQVTMMFWYRQQPGQSLTLIATANQGSEATYESGFVIDKFPISRPNLTFSTLTVSNMSPEDSSIYLCCVGTGSSIQYFGAGTRLSVL.

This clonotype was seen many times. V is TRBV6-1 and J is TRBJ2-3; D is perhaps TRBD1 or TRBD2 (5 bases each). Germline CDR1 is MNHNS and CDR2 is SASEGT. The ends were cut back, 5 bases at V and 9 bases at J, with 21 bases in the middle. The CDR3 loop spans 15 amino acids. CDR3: CASSFQARPRDTQYF. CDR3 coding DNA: TGTGCCAGCAGTTTTCAGGCCCGGCCCAGGGACACGCAGTATTTT.

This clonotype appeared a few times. The CDR3 bases are TGTGCCAGCAGCTTAACGCTCGGACAGGGGGCCGGTGAGCAGTTCTTC. Translated: CASSLTLGQGAGEQFF. The gene calls are TRBV7-3 and TRBJ2-1, with 11 bases aligning to TRBD1. This CDR3 is 16 amino acids long. With 0 bases clipped from V and 9 bases from J, the junction kept 7 bases outside the gene matches. CDR1 is SGHTA and CDR2 is FQGTGA in the germline V gene.

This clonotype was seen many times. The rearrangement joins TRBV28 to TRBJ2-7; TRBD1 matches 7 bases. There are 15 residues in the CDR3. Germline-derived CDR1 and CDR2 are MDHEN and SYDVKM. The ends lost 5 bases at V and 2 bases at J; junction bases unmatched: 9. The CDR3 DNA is TGTGCCAGCAGTCCCCATAGGACAGGAACCTACGAGCAGTACTTC. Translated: CASSPHRTGTYEQYF.

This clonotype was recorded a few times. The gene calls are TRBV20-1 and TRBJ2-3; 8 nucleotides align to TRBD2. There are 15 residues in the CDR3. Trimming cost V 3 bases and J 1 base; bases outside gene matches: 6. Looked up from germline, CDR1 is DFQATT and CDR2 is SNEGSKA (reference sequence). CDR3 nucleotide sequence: TGCAGTGCTAGCGGGGGGGCACCTCGCACAGATACGCAGTATTTT. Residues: CSASGGAPRTDTQYF.

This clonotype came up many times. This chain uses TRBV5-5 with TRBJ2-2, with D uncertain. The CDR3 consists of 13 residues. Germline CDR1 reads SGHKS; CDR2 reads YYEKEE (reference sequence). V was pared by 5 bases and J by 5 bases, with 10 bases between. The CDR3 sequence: CASRRTMTGELFF. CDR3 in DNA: TGTGCCAGCAGGCGGACCATGACCGGGGAGCTGTTTTTT.

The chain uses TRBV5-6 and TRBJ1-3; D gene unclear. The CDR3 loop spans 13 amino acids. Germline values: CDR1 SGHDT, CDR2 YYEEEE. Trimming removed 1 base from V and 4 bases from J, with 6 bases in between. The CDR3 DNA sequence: TGTGCCAGCAGCTTGATTACCGGAAACACCATATATTTT. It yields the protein CASSLITGNTIYF.

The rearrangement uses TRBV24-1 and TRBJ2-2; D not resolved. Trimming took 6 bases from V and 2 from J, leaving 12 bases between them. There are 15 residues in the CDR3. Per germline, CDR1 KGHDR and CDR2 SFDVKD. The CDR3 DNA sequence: TGTGCCACCAGTCAAGCCCAGGACAACACCGGGGAGCTGTTTTTT. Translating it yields CATSQAQDNTGELFF.